The entry below gives a single TCR beta chain sequence along with its context. The data belong to a study of blood T cell repertoires in COVID-19. Study-wide context: The study drew acute and convalescent COVID-19 samples from the United States, Italy and Spain. The cDNA or gDNA used as material had been derived from T cells, B-cell-depleted T cells, or PBMCs.

Profiling relied on immunoSEQ multiplex PCR, and the TCRdb table lists in-frame clones only, not all of them. The repertoire holds about 160,000 clones, with 75% to 90% as singletons. The CDR3 totals 14 residues. Germline CDR1 and CDR2: ENHRY and SYGVKD. The J segment lost 8 bases and the V segment lost 7 bases, leaving 6 bases of the junction unmatched. Sequencing used peripheral blood. The sequence derives from a woman of 80 years or more with active or convalescent COVID-19. The rearrangement links TRBV10-3 to TRBJ1-6; 9 nucleotides match TRBD1. The CDR3: CAITPGDRDSPLHF. The CDR3 nucleotides read TGTGCCATCACCCCTGGGGACAGGGATTCACCCCTCCACTTT.